Below are 29 T cell receptor beta chains sequenced from a single sample in a study of T cell changes during pregnancy in multiple sclerosis. TCRdb's table, derived via immunoSEQ multiplex PCR, lists solely in-frame clones and lacks some. This table has 55,000 to 85,000 clones, just over 90% appearing once. Sequenced material: peripheral blood, taken in the third trimester of pregnancy. The receptors were gathered from a female donor with multiple sclerosis, enrolled in a pregnancy study.

This chain connects TRBV27 to TRBJ2-5; 10 nucleotides match TRBD1. The CDR3 has 16 amino acids. Germline lookup yields CDR1 MNHEY and CDR2 SMNVEV (reference sequence). Trimming took 5 bases from V and 5 from J; bases not matched to a gene: 11. CDR3 protein: CASSPHGQGVLETQYF. CDR3 DNA: TGTGCCAGCAGTCCCCACGGACAGGGGGTTTTGGAGACCCAGTACTTC.

The V call is TRBV6-5, the J call TRBJ1-1, with D maybe TRBD1 (5 bases). Trimming stripped 6 bases from V and 6 bases from J, with 20 bases between. Germline V gives CDR1 MNHEY, CDR2 SVGAGI. This CDR3 has 15 residues. CDR3 loop: CASSRNLQVIAEAFF. The CDR3 DNA follows: TGTGCCAGCAGCCGTAACCTACAGGTGATTGCTGAAGCTTTCTTT.

This clone was picked up a small number of times. This CDR3 is CASSGVAGSTDTQYF. Here the CDR3 DNA reads TGTGCCAGCAGTGGCGTAGCGGGGAGCACAGATACGCAGTATTTT. The chain couples TRBV6-4 to TRBJ2-3, with 8 bases lining up with TRBD2. The V and J ends lost 4 bases and 0 bases, in that order; junction bases with no gene match: 3. Germline-derived CDR1 and CDR2 are MRHNA and SNTAGT. The CDR3 has 15 amino acids.

V gene TRBV6-5 combines with J gene TRBJ1-1; 8 nucleotides agree with TRBD1. The CDR3 runs 15 residues. Unmatched junction bases numbered 7, after V lost 4 bases and J lost 3 bases. CDR1 and CDR2 (germline): MNHEY, SVGAGI. The CDR3 loop reads CASSWAGGFYTEAFF. The DNA for the CDR3 is TGTGCCAGCAGTTGGGCAGGGGGCTTTTACACTGAAGCTTTCTTT.

The V and J genes are TRBV7-8 and TRBJ1-1; a weak D match, TRBD1 (5 bases). V was clipped by 4 bases and J by 3 bases, with 6 bases between them. Germline values: CDR1 SGHVS, CDR2 FQNEAQ. This CDR3 is 12 amino acids long. The DNA for the CDR3 is TGTGCCAGCAGCTCCAGGGACACTGAAGCTTTCTTT. Translated: CASSSRDTEAFF.

The rearrangement uses TRBV7-8 and TRBJ2-2, with TRBD1 as a possible D gene (5 bases). Germline V gene lookup returns CDR1 SGHVS and CDR2 FQNEAQ. The ends were cut back, 2 bases at V and 3 bases at J, with 10 bases in the middle. The length of the CDR3 is 15 residues. The CDR3 loop reads CASSLQGGDTGELFF. CDR3 DNA sequence: TGTGCCAGCAGCTTACAGGGCGGAGACACCGGGGAGCTGTTTTTT.

This clone has only one observation. The J gene is TRBJ1-1, the V gene TRBV7-9; maybe TRBD1 (5 bases). CDR1 SEHNR and CDR2 FQNEAQ come from the germline V gene (reference sequence). This CDR3 has 13 amino acids. V gave up 5 bases and J gave up 1 base, with 8 bases separating them. CDR3 DNA sequence: TGTGCCAGCAGCCAGACAGAGAACACTGAAGCTTTCTTT. This codes for CASSQTENTEAFF.

The CDR3 loop is CAISVSGYSNQPQHF. DNA for the CDR3: TGTGCCATCAGTGTCTCAGGATATAGCAATCAGCCCCAGCATTTT. V usage is TRBV10-3 and J usage is TRBJ1-5; D remains ambiguous. The germline V and J ends were trimmed by 4 bases and 0 bases, with 10 bases remaining between them. Germline V gene sequence: CDR1 ENHRY, CDR2 SYGVKD. This CDR3 is built from 15 residues.

The rearrangement links TRBV10-3 to TRBJ1-1; 9 bases are shared with TRBD1. CDR1 ENHRY and CDR2 SYGVKD come from the germline V gene. The CDR3 loop spans 15 amino acids. The trim removed 4 bases at V and 4 bases at J, leaving 7 bases unmatched. The CDR3 sequence is CAISGPGQGATEAFF. CDR3 sequence (DNA): TGTGCCATCAGTGGGCCGGGACAGGGCGCCACTGAAGCTTTCTTT.

This chain uses TRBV11-2 with TRBJ2-3; no reliable D call. CDR3 length equals 18 residues. Germline V gene data show CDR1 as SGHAT and CDR2 as FQNNGV. V gave up 0 bases and J gave up 0 bases, with 16 bases separating them. The CDR3 here is CASSLDLGYELSTDTQYF. The CDR3 DNA sequence: TGTGCCAGCAGCTTAGATCTGGGCTACGAGTTAAGCACAGATACGCAGTATTTT.

This chain uses TRBV9 with TRBJ2-1; TRBD2 agrees at 14 bases. This CDR3 has 14 residues. Germline V gives CDR1 SGDLS, CDR2 YYNGEE. After removal of 4 bases from V and 8 bases from J, the junction contained 2 bases not matched to a gene. CDR3 residues: CASSSGLAGDEQFF. The CDR3 DNA reads as TGTGCCAGCAGCTCGGGACTAGCGGGAGATGAGCAGTTCTTC.

V gene TRBV11-3 combines with J gene TRBJ2-3; tentatively, D is TRBD1 (6 bases). Germline CDR1 reads SGHNT; CDR2 reads YENEEA. There are 14 residues in the CDR3. The ends were cut back, 6 bases at V and 0 bases at J, with 10 bases in the middle. The CDR3 loop reads CASRVGTSTDTQYF. The CDR3 region has the DNA TGTGCCAGCAGGGTGGGGACAAGCACAGATACGCAGTATTTT.

In DNA form, the CDR3 reads TGTGCCAGCAGCTTGCCTGGACAGGGTAAAGGGCAGTACTTC. As protein: CASSLPGQGKGQYF. The chain recombines TRBV5-5 with TRBJ2-7; 8 positions match TRBD1. CDR3 length: 14 amino acids. J gave up 9 bases and V 1 base, and 9 bases lay outside the gene matches. The germline V gene has CDR1 SGHKS and CDR2 YYEKEE (reference sequence).

The V gene is TRBV18, the J gene TRBJ2-3; 8 bases fit TRBD1. The CDR3 covers 16 residues. Germline loops: CDR1 KGHSH, CDR2 LQKENI. J gave up 2 bases and V 4 bases, and 8 bases lay outside the gene matches. The CDR3 DNA reads as TGTGCCAGCTCACGGTATTGGACAGGGAACACAGATACGCAGTATTTT. Translation: CASSRYWTGNTDTQYF.

The V and J genes are TRBV10-3 and TRBJ2-5, with TRBD1 as a possible D gene (5 bases). The CDR3 extends over 14 amino acids. V was clipped by 5 bases and J by 5 bases, with 15 bases between them. Germline CDR1 reads ENHRY; CDR2 reads SYGVKD. DNA for the CDR3: TGTGCCATCAGTCCGAAGGGGCAGGGTGAGACCCAGTACTTC. This sequence encodes CAISPKGQGETQYF.

CDR3 DNA: TGTGCCATCTGGACAGGGGTGGACACCGGGGAGCTGTTTTTT. Translating gives CAIWTGVDTGELFF. The chain is built from TRBV6-1 and TRBJ2-2; the match to TRBD1 covers 9 bases. The CDR3 contains 14 residues. The J segment lost 3 bases and the V segment lost 10 bases, leaving 6 bases of the junction unmatched. Per the germline V gene, CDR1 is MNHNS and CDR2 is SASEGT.

The rearrangement joins TRBV6-5 to TRBJ1-1; D gene ambiguous. Trimming stripped 7 bases from V and 3 bases from J, with 12 bases between. The CDR3 is 13 amino acids. Germline CDR1 and CDR2: MNHEY and SVGAGI. The CDR3 DNA sequence: TGTGCCAGCAATTTACGAGGGTACACTGAAGCTTTCTTT. It specifies CASNLRGYTEAFF.

This clone was detected once. The V and J genes are TRBV5-1 and TRBJ1-1, with D possibly being TRBD1 (6 bases). This CDR3 is built from 15 residues. Per the germline V gene, CDR1 is SGHRS and CDR2 is YFSETQ. The germline V and J ends were trimmed by 3 bases and 0 bases, with 12 bases remaining between them. CDR3 sequence: CASSSNKGVNTEAFF. The CDR3, as DNA: TGCGCCAGCAGCTCGAATAAGGGGGTGAACACTGAAGCTTTCTTT.

The genes are TRBV10-3 and TRBJ2-2; 10 bases agree with TRBD1. Germline trimming cut 10 bases from V and 3 bases from J; bases unmatched to any gene: 5. There are 14 residues in the CDR3. CDR1 is ENHRY and CDR2 is SYGVKD in the germline V gene. The CDR3 loop is CATTGTGDTGELFF. CDR3 DNA sequence: TGTGCCACCACCGGGACAGGGGACACCGGGGAGCTGTTTTTT.

The chain joins TRBV19 to TRBJ2-1, with TRBD2 as a possible D gene (5 bases). Germline CDR1 and CDR2: LNHDA and SQIVND (reference sequence). The CDR3 contains 18 residues. The V gene lost 1 base and the J gene lost 9 bases, with 25 bases spanning the gap. The CDR3, as DNA: TGTGCCAGTAGTATAGTTCCCCTAGAGGGCGCCCTTTATGGTGAGCAGTTCTTC. Amino acid sequence: CASSIVPLEGALYGEQFF.

The chain has TRBV19 and TRBJ2-5; a weak D match, TRBD2 (6 bases). The V end lost 4 bases, the J end lost 3 bases, and 15 bases lay between the germline ends. CDR3 length equals 15 residues. Germline assignment: CDR1 LNHDA and CDR2 SQIVND (reference sequence). In DNA form, the CDR3 reads TGTGCCAGTAGTAGGAAGCCCTCGGGGGAAGAGACCCAGTACTTC. Translated, it gives CASSRKPSGEETQYF.

The V call is TRBV4-3, the J call TRBJ1-2, with 8 bases aligning to TRBD1. V dropped 0 bases and J dropped 5; count of bases not matched to a gene: 8. The germline CDR1 and CDR2 sequences are LGHNA and YSLEER. The CDR3 covers 16 residues. The CDR3 DNA is TGCGCCAGCAGCCAAGACCTCAAACAGGGGGAATATGGCTACACCTTC. Encoded protein: CASSQDLKQGEYGYTF.

This sequence joins TRBV4-3 and TRBJ2-3; the match to TRBD2 covers 8 bases. Germline loops: CDR1 LGHNA, CDR2 YSLEER. The V segment lost 0 bases and the J segment 2 bases; nucleotides outside the gene matches: 10. This CDR3 has 18 amino acids. This CDR3 is CASSQDLIAGTHTDTQYF. CDR3 DNA sequence: TGCGCCAGCAGCCAAGATTTGATAGCGGGGACGCACACAGATACGCAGTATTTT.

V is TRBV7-6 and J is TRBJ2-7; 11 positions match TRBD1. CDR1 and CDR2 from the germline V gene are SGHVS and FNYEAQ. Trimming at V came to 5 bases and at J to 6 bases, leaving 3 bases not matched to a gene. The CDR3 has 13 amino acids. The CDR3 sequence is CASSLGQGGEQYF. CDR3 nucleotides: TGTGCCAGCAGCCTGGGACAGGGGGGCGAGCAGTACTTC.

This sequence joins TRBV29-1 and TRBJ1-3; D remains unclear. Trimming removed 7 bases from V and 2 bases from J, with 9 bases in between. The CDR3 runs to 12 residues. Germline assignment: CDR1 SQVTM and CDR2 ANQGSEA. CDR3 in amino acids: CSAEAAGNTIYF. The CDR3 DNA reads as TGCAGCGCTGAGGCTGCTGGAAACACCATATATTTT.

This clone has just one count. This sequence joins TRBV4-3 and TRBJ2-3; 10 positions agree with TRBD1. V gave up 0 bases and J gave up 1 base; unmatched junction bases: 10. CDR3 length: 19 residues. Germline CDR1 and CDR2: LGHNA and YSLEER. CDR3 nucleotides: TGCGCCAGCAGCCAAGATCCCGGACAGGGGGGAGTTCGCACAGATACGCAGTATTTT. Translated, it gives CASSQDPGQGGVRTDTQYF.

With regard to this clone: This same CDR3 is encoded by further DNA sequences in the sample. The V gene is TRBV7-2, the J gene TRBJ2-6; TRBD1 agrees at 7 bases. Looked up from germline, CDR1 is SGHTA and CDR2 is FQGNSA. V was pared by 1 base and J by 4 bases, with 4 bases of the junction left unmatched. The CDR3 has 16 amino acids. The CDR3 reads CASSLGTGAGANVLTF. In DNA form, the CDR3 reads TGTGCCAGCAGCTTAGGAACAGGGGCCGGGGCCAACGTCCTGACTTTC.

This clone was seen only once. The chain links TRBV19 to TRBJ1-2; TRBD1 agrees at 7 bases. This CDR3 comprises 15 residues. CDR1 and CDR2 from the germline V gene are LNHDA and SQIVND (reference sequence). Trimming at V came to 7 bases and at J to 3 bases, leaving 11 bases not matched to a gene. In DNA form, the CDR3 reads TGTGCCAGTACCGAATTACAGGGGAACTACTATGGCTACACCTTC. Its translation: CASTELQGNYYGYTF.

This chain connects TRBV6-4 to TRBJ2-1, with 8 bases lining up with TRBD2. The CDR3 is 14 residues long. Per germline, CDR1 MRHNA and CDR2 SNTAGT. V was clipped by 7 bases and J by 7 bases; unmatched bases: 9. CDR3 DNA: TGTGCCAGCACCCCCGGGGGGGACTCTAATGAGCAGTTCTTC. Translated, it gives CASTPGGDSNEQFF.